The entry below gives a single T cell receptor beta chain sequence along with its context. 60 Vbeta and 13 Jbeta primers were used in PCR. The assay was immunoSEQ multiplex PCR, and TCRdb's table has in-frame clones only and misses some. The sample shows around 80,000 clones, roughly four fifths of them seen only once. This specimen belongs to a study of cytomegalovirus exposure and HLA in healthy donors. On the study more broadly: The early release's HLA-typed donors yielded 78 million or so unique TCRs.

V lost 1 base to trimming and J lost 3 bases, with 10 bases between them. The CDR3 totals 14 residues. Germline assignment: CDR1 SGDLS and CDR2 YYNGEE. The rearrangement joins TRBV9 to TRBJ1-1; D call uncertain. The sample consisted of PBMCs. This clonotype was obtained from a man aged 35-49 years in good health and CMV-seronegative. CDR3 in DNA: TGTGCCAGCAGCGTATCTGCGCTAGACACTGAAGCTTTCTTT. It codes for CASSVSALDTEAFF.